The next 20 T cell receptor beta chains were all read from a single sample in a study of technical replicates of blood from a handful of donors. The table came from immunoSEQ multiplex PCR; TCRdb's copy has only in-frame clones and leaves some out. Altogether under 85,000 clones are present, approximately 91% being singletons, with the ten largest covering 0.39%. Sequenced sample: T cells isolated from PBMCs. The receptors originated from a human donor in good health.

The genes are TRBV10-3 and TRBJ2-1; D not certain. In germline, CDR1 is ENHRY, CDR2 SYGVKD. The V end lost 3 bases, the J end lost 5 bases, and 8 bases lay between the germline ends. The CDR3 runs 13 residues. The chain's CDR3 is CAISEVRDNEQFF. Here the CDR3 DNA reads TGTGCCATCAGTGAAGTACGCGACAATGAGCAGTTCTTC.

The chain employs TRBV7-3 and TRBJ2-1; D remains unclear. The CDR3 is 15 residues long. Trimming removed 5 bases from V and 6 bases from J, with 17 bases in between. Germline V lookup: CDR1 SGHTA, CDR2 FQGTGA. The chain's CDR3 is CASSPTGSLLNEQFF. The DNA for the CDR3 is TGTGCCAGCAGCCCAACCGGGTCCCTTCTCAATGAGCAGTTCTTC.

V is TRBV6-7 and J is TRBJ2-5; D is possibly TRBD2 (6 bases). TRBV6-7 is placed among ORFs of uncertain function. The length of the CDR3 is 15 residues. Trimming removed 6 bases from V and 5 bases from J, with 19 bases in between. CDR3 protein: CASSRRREEGETQYF. Written as DNA, the CDR3 is TGTGCCAGCAGCCGCAGGAGGGAGGAGGGGGAGACCCAGTACTTC.

The V call is TRBV4-3, the J call TRBJ2-1; 11 positions match TRBD2. After removal of 1 base from V and 8 bases from J, the junction contained 13 bases not matched to a gene. Germline CDR1 is LGHNA and CDR2 is YSLEER. The CDR3 runs to 18 residues. The CDR3 is CASSQVPLRSSGRDEQFF. CDR3 in DNA: TGCGCCAGCAGCCAAGTCCCTCTTAGGAGTAGCGGGAGGGATGAGCAGTTCTTC.

The J gene is TRBJ2-7, the V gene TRBV9; 7 nucleotides align to TRBD2. The CDR3 extends over 16 amino acids. The germline V gene encodes CDR1 SGDLS and CDR2 YYNGEE. J lost 0 bases, V lost 0 bases, and 6 bases had no gene match. CDR3 coding DNA: TGTGCCAGCAGCGTAGCTGCGGGAGCGAACTCCTACGAGCAGTACTTC. It is translated as CASSVAAGANSYEQYF.

Only one count was recorded for this clone. This CDR3 reads CASSSTPDGYTF. The DNA of the CDR3 is TGTGCCAGCAGCTCAACCCCAGATGGCTACACCTTC. The genes are TRBV7-8 and TRBJ1-2; D remains ambiguous. Germline-derived CDR1 and CDR2 are SGHVS and FQNEAQ. This CDR3 comprises 12 residues. Trimming cost V 4 bases and J 6 bases, with 9 bases left between them.

The V gene is TRBV5-4, the J gene TRBJ1-2, with 12 bases fitting TRBD1. Germline V gene sequence: CDR1 SGHNT, CDR2 YYREEE (reference sequence). CDR3 length: 15 amino acids. V lost 4 bases, J lost 4 bases, and 5 bases stayed unmatched. CDR3 sequence (DNA): TGTGCCAGCAGCGCCGGGACAGGGGGCTTCTATGGCTACACCTTC. Translated: CASSAGTGGFYGYTF.

V is TRBV6-5 and J is TRBJ2-3, with a weak D call TRBD2 (5 bases). Germline CDR1 reads MNHEY; CDR2 reads SVGAGI. The CDR3 is 15 amino acids. V lost 0 bases and J 0 bases, leaving 7 bases between the germline ends. CDR3 DNA: TGTGCCAGCAGTTACTCCCGCGGGAGCACAGATACGCAGTATTTT. It is translated as CASSYSRGSTDTQYF.

There are a few counts of this clone. J is TRBJ1-2 and V is TRBV27; 11 bases are shared with TRBD1. The CDR3 is 15 residues long. In germline, CDR1 is MNHEY, CDR2 SMNVEV (reference sequence). V trimming: 5 bases; J trimming: 8 bases; junction bases outside the gene matches: 10. CDR3 residues: CASSPQRTGGRGYTF. CDR3 nucleotides: TGTGCCAGCAGTCCTCAGAGGACAGGGGGCCGGGGCTACACCTTC.

The chain recombines TRBV7-8 with TRBJ1-1, with 10 positions matching TRBD1. CDR3 size: 17 residues. Unmatched junction bases numbered 5, after V lost 0 bases and J lost 1 base. Germline V CDR1 and CDR2: SGHVS, FQNEAQ. In DNA, the CDR3 is TGTGCCAGCAGCTTAGCCCTCCGACAGGGGGCGAACACTGAAGCTTTCTTT. This encodes CASSLALRQGANTEAFF.

The chain joins TRBV29-1 to TRBJ2-7, with TRBD2 as a possible D gene (6 bases). Trimming pared 5 bases from V and 3 bases from J, leaving 8 bases between. Germline V gives CDR1 SQVTM, CDR2 ANQGSEA. The CDR3 is 11 amino acids. Here the CDR3 reads CSVWGDYEQYF. Here the CDR3 DNA reads TGCAGCGTTTGGGGGGACTACGAGCAGTACTTC.

J is TRBJ2-5 and V is TRBV5-1; perhaps TRBD1 as D (7 bases). Trimming shortened V by 0 bases and J by 5 bases, and 20 bases separated the two germline ends. The CDR3 runs to 17 residues. The germline CDR1 and CDR2 sequences are SGHRS and YFSETQ. CDR3 loop: CASSLGQGGREGETQYF. DNA of the CDR3: TGCGCCAGCAGCTTGGGACAGGGAGGCCGAGAGGGCGAGACCCAGTACTTC. The full variable domain, rest sourced from reference TRBV5-1 and TRBJ2-5, is KAGVTQTPRYLIKTRGQQVTLSCSPISGHRSVSWYQQTPGQGLQFLFEYFSETQRNKGNFPGRFSGRQFSNSRSEMNVSTLELGDSALYLCASSLGQGGREGETQYFGPGTRLLVL.

This clone was counted once. This chain connects TRBV6-1 to TRBJ2-7, with 12 bases that match TRBD1. The CDR3 extends over 15 amino acids. The junction had 6 bases not matched to a gene; V was cut back by 5 bases and J by 4 bases. Germline assignment: CDR1 MNHNS and CDR2 SASEGT. CDR3 in amino acids: CASSRDRGPSYEQYF. Here the CDR3 DNA reads TGTGCCAGCAGTAGGGACAGGGGGCCATCGTACGAGCAGTACTTC.

In this sample, this clone turned up once. The V and J genes are TRBV10-3 and TRBJ1-2, with 9 bases lining up with TRBD1. Germline V gives CDR1 ENHRY, CDR2 SYGVKD. This CDR3 contains 15 residues. J lost 6 bases, V lost 5 bases, and 10 bases had no gene match. CDR3 sequence (DNA): TGTGCCATCAGTAATTTGCCGGACAGGGGCCATGGCTACACCTTC. Protein: CAISNLPDRGHGYTF.

The V and J genes are TRBV6-6 and TRBJ1-1; maybe TRBD1 (5 bases). V lost 8 bases and J 3 bases, leaving 16 bases between the germline ends. This CDR3 contains 14 residues. Germline V gives CDR1 MNHNY, CDR2 SVGAGI (reference sequence). The CDR3 protein is CASWEVGEDTEAFF. CDR3 in DNA: TGTGCCAGCTGGGAGGTGGGGGAAGACACTGAAGCTTTCTTT.

The chain joins TRBV5-6 to TRBJ2-3, with D possibly matching TRBD1 (5 bases). Trimming stripped 3 bases from V and 6 bases from J, with 5 bases between. The CDR3 runs 11 residues. CDR1 is SGHDT and CDR2 is YYEEEE in the germline V gene. The CDR3 loop reads CASSYRDTQYF. The CDR3 DNA sequence: TGTGCCAGCAGCTACAGGGATACGCAGTATTTT.

This clone was recorded once. The V gene is TRBV9, the J gene TRBJ1-5, with 8 bases fitting TRBD1. CDR3 length equals 15 residues. From germline, CDR1 is SGDLS and CDR2 YYNGEE. V was clipped by 0 bases and J by 3 bases; unmatched bases: 2. The CDR3 DNA reads TGTGCCAGCAGCGTAGGGGACAGGCTCAATCAGCCCCAGCATTTT. The encoded protein is CASSVGDRLNQPQHF. Using reference TRBV9 and TRBJ1-5 for the parts outside the CDR3, the full variable domain is DSGVTQTPKHLITATGQRVTLRCSPRSGDLSVYWYQQSLDQGLQFLIQYYNGEERAKGNILERFSAQQFPDLHSELNLSSLELGDSALYFCASSVGDRLNQPQHFGDGTRLSIL.

V usage is TRBV6-5 and J usage is TRBJ1-2, with D unclear. Trimming removed 0 bases at V and 2 bases at J, with 7 bases between. The CDR3 runs 14 residues. CDR1 and CDR2 from the germline V gene are MNHEY and SVGAGI. CDR3 amino acids: CASSYSPGNYGYTF. The CDR3 DNA reads TGTGCCAGCAGTTACTCGCCCGGGAACTATGGCTACACCTTC.

The chain links TRBV7-2 to TRBJ2-1, with a possible D match to TRBD1 (5 bases). CDR3 size: 15 residues. Trimming shortened V by 4 bases and J by 0 bases, and 10 bases separated the two germline ends. Germline CDR1 and CDR2: SGHTA and FQGNSA. CDR3 protein: CASSSGHPSYNEQFF. CDR3 DNA sequence: TGTGCCAGCAGCTCCGGACACCCCTCCTACAATGAGCAGTTCTTC. Using reference TRBV7-2 and TRBJ2-1 for the parts outside the CDR3, the full variable domain is GAGVSQSPSNKVTEKGKDVELRCDPISGHTALYWYRQSLGQGLEFLIYFQGNSAPDKSGLPSDRFSAERTGGSVSTLTIQRTQQEDSAVYLCASSSGHPSYNEQFFGPGTRLTVL.

V is TRBV7-9 and J is TRBJ2-7, with D maybe TRBD2 (6 bases). This CDR3 is built from 15 residues. CDR1 SEHNR and CDR2 FQNEAQ come from the germline V gene (reference sequence). V dropped 5 bases and J dropped 0 bases, with 14 bases sitting between them. In nucleotides, the CDR3 is TGTGCCAGCAGCCCACCTCGCGGGAACTCCTACGAGCAGTACTTC. Translating gives CASSPPRGNSYEQYF.